The rows below give T cell receptor beta chains drawn from one sample of a study of cytomegalovirus exposure and HLA in healthy donors. Here immunoSEQ multiplex PCR was the method, and the copy in TCRdb shows in-frame clones only, minus some. The table has about 140,000 clones, about 76% seen once. Sequenced: PBMCs. Receptors originate from a man aged 18 to 35 in good health and CMV-seronegative. CDR3s include the opening cysteine and the closing phenylalanine or tryptophan. Each record gives: D gene, J gene, V gene, CDR3 protein. The D gene is left open where the match is weak.

D gene: -
J gene: TRBJ1-1
V gene: TRBV6-5
CDR3 protein: CASSYPEAPEAFF

D gene: TRBD2
J gene: TRBJ2-3
V gene: TRBV9
CDR3 protein: CASSVGAGEGDTQYF

D gene: -
J gene: TRBJ1-5
V gene: TRBV6-6
CDR3 protein: CASTVGGAYQPQHF

D gene: -
J gene: TRBJ1-2
V gene: TRBV10-3
CDR3 protein: CAISGVSAAGRYTF

D gene: TRBD1
J gene: -
V gene: TRBV5-1
CDR3 protein: CASSFNRGYEQYF

D gene: TRBD2
J gene: TRBJ2-7
V gene: TRBV11-3
CDR3 protein: CASSNPGTSGGSEQYF

D gene: TRBD1
J gene: TRBJ1-1
V gene: TRBV27
CDR3 protein: CASSLTPWAGGNTEAFF

D gene: TRBD2
J gene: TRBJ2-7
V gene: TRBV10-3
CDR3 protein: CAISAAGGGSSYEQYF

D gene: -
J gene: TRBJ1-1
V gene: TRBV11-2
CDR3 protein: CASSLFAAGGENTEAFF

D gene: -
J gene: TRBJ2-1
V gene: TRBV6-5
CDR3 protein: CASSYRGYNEQFF

D gene: TRBD2
J gene: TRBJ2-2
V gene: TRBV6-5
CDR3 protein: CASRGSGRGGELFF

D gene: TRBD1
J gene: TRBJ2-1
V gene: TRBV29-1
CDR3 protein: CSVEGWVGTGGHNEQFF

D gene: -
J gene: TRBJ2-1
V gene: TRBV25-1
CDR3 protein: CASTPRWGAYNEQFF

D gene: -
J gene: TRBJ1-2
V gene: TRBV14
CDR3 protein: CASSQHQVLARPEAEGYTF

D gene: TRBD2
J gene: TRBJ2-1
V gene: TRBV19
CDR3 protein: CASSTNSGGIQNEQFF

D gene: -
J gene: TRBJ2-2
V gene: TRBV4-2
CDR3 protein: CASSQSLAGGTGELFF

D gene: -
J gene: TRBJ2-7
V gene: TRBV19
CDR3 protein: CASSIGRETYEQYF

D gene: TRBD2
J gene: TRBJ2-2
V gene: TRBV5-1
CDR3 protein: CASIPLAGEPGELFF